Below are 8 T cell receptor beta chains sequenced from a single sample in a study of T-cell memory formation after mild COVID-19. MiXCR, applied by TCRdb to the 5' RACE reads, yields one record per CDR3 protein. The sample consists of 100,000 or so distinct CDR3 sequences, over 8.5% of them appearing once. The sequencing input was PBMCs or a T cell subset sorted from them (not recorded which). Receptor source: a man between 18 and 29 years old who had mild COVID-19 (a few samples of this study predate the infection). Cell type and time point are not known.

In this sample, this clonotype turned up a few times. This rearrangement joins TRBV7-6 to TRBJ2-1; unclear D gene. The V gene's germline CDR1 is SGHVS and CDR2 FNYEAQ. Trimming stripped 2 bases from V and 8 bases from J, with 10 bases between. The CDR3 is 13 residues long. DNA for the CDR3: TGTGCCAGCAGCTTATCGGCGAAGGATGAGCAGTTCTTC. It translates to CASSLSAKDEQFF.

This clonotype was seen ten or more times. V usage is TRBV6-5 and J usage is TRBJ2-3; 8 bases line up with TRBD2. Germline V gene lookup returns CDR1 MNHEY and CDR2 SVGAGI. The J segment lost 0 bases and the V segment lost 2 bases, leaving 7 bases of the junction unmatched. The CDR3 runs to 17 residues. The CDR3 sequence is CASSYGLRGGSTDTQYF. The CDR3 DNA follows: TGTGCCAGCAGTTACGGGTTGCGCGGGGGGAGCACAGATACGCAGTATTTT.

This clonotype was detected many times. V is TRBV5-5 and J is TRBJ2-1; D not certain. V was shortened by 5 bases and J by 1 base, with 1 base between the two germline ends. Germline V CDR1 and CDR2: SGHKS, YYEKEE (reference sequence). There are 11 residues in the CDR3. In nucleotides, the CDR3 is TGTGCCAGCAGTTCCTACAATGAGCAGTTCTTC. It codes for CASSSYNEQFF.

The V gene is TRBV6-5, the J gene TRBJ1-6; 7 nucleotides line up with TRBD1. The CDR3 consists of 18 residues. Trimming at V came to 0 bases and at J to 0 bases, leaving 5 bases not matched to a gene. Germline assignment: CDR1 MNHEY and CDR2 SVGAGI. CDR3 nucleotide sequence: TGTGCCAGCAGTTACTCGATCCAGGGGGGCTCCTATAATTCACCCCTCCACTTT. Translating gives CASSYSIQGGSYNSPLHF.

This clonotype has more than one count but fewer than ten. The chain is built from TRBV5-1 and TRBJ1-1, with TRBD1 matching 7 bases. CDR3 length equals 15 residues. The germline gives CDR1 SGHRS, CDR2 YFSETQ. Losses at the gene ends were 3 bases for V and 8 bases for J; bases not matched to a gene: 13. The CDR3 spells CASSSPGTAKVEAFF. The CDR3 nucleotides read TGCGCCAGCAGCTCCCCCGGGACAGCTAAAGTAGAAGCTTTCTTT.

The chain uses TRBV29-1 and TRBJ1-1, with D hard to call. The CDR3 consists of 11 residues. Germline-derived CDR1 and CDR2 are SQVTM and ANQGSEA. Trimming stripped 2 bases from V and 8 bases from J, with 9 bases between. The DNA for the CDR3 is TGCAGCGTTGAAATTAACGGGGAAGCTTTCTTT. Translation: CSVEINGEAFF.

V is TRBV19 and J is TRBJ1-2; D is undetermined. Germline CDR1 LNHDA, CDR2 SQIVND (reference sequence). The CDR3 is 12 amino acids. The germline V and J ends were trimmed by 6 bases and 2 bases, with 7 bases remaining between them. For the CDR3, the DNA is TGTGCCAGTAGGCGGGGAAACTATGGCTACACCTTC. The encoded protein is CASRRGNYGYTF.

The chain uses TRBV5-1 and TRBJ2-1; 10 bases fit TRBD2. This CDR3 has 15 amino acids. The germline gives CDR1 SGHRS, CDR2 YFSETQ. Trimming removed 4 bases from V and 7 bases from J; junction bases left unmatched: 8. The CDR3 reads CASSTTSGAINEQFF. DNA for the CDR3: TGCGCCAGCAGCACCACTAGCGGGGCTATAAATGAGCAGTTCTTC.